This record concerns one T cell receptor (beta chain) sequence. As yet, its antigen is unknown. This sample stems from a study of T cell clonotyping in hematopoietic cell transplantation. At the level of the study: Pretransplant recipient samples were taken after cytoreduction.

V was shortened by 5 bases and J by 1 base, with 11 bases between the two germline ends. The CDR3 consists of 14 residues. Germline V CDR1 and CDR2: SGHVS, FNYEAQ. The time point: recipient sample about 28 days before transplant, after cytoreduction. Recipients were bled about 28 days pretransplant and at posttransplant days 30, 100, 180. This table comes from immunoSEQ multiplex PCR, and its TCRdb copy is limited to in-frame clones, with some not included. The sample includes about 76,000 clones, about 96% of them seen just once. Findings of the study overall: CD4 and CD8 repertoire contributions could not be separated without sorting. Recipient TCR diversity dropped after transplant; expanded clonotypes rose from day 30 to 180.

The chain links TRBV7-6 to TRBJ1-1, with a weak D call TRBD1 (5 bases). The TCR sequence derives from a woman aged 45-65 years with acute myeloid leukemia. Some clones in this sample may be carry-over from other donors' samples. This specimen was peripheral blood mononuclear cells, taken before stem cell transplant. CDR3: CASSSQGGNTEAFF. The CDR3 coding sequence is TGTGCCAGCAGCAGCCAGGGTGGGAACACTGAAGCTTTCTTT.